Each of the 32 T cell receptor beta chains below was sequenced from the same sample in a study of CD8+ T cells in alopecia areata. Stated treatment: oral pan-JAK inhibitor, 5-10 mg twice daily. Reverse transcription of extracted RNA yielded cDNA, which provided the sequencing template. Using immunoSEQ multiplex PCR, the repertoire was profiled, and TCRdb retains in-frame clones only, with some absent. This sample has about 76,000 clones, with around 66% found just once. The specimen was CD8+ T cells sorted from blood, collected at week 24, from a patient treated with tofacitinib. The receptors originated from a human donor with alopecia areata.

This clone has just a few counts. The chain joins TRBV28 to TRBJ2-3; TRBD2 might be the D (6 bases). CDR1 is MDHEN, CDR2 SYDVKM, per germline. Trimming cost V 7 bases and J 2 bases, with 13 bases left between them. The CDR3 has 14 amino acids. The DNA of the CDR3 is TGTGCCAGCACCCAAGGCGGGGCCACAGATACGCAGTATTTT. Translation: CASTQGGATDTQYF.

This chain uses TRBV7-9 with TRBJ2-7; 12 bases align to TRBD2. Germline V gene sequence: CDR1 SEHNR, CDR2 FQNEAQ (reference sequence). The CDR3 runs 16 residues. The V and J ends lost 4 bases and 4 bases, in that order; junction bases with no gene match: 8. The CDR3 loop reads CASSSPTSGSSYEQYF. CDR3 bases: TGTGCCAGCAGCTCCCCGACTAGCGGGAGTTCGTACGAGCAGTACTTC.

The gene calls are TRBV4-3 and TRBJ2-3; D is unclear. V lost 4 bases to trimming and J lost 3 bases, with 8 bases between them. CDR1 and CDR2 (germline): LGHNA, YSLEER. This CDR3 region has 13 residues. The CDR3 reads CASSRSGTDTQYF. The CDR3 DNA reads TGCGCCAGCAGCCGATCCGGGACAGATACGCAGTATTTT.

The chain couples TRBV6-1 to TRBJ2-5; 7 bases agree with TRBD1. The CDR3 covers 14 residues. Germline V gene data show CDR1 as MNHNS and CDR2 as SASEGT. The V gene end was trimmed by 6 bases and the J gene end by 1 base; junction bases not matched to a gene: 5. CDR3: CASSLGTAQETQYF. The CDR3 coding sequence is TGTGCCAGCAGCCTGGGGACAGCCCAAGAGACCCAGTACTTC.

CDR3: CAWSNGQEEKLFF. For the CDR3, the DNA is TGTGCCTGGAGTAACGGGCAAGAGGAAAAACTGTTTTTT. The rearrangement uses TRBV30 and TRBJ1-4; D is ambiguous. This CDR3 has 13 residues. The germline V gene encodes CDR1 GTSNPN and CDR2 SVGIG (reference sequence). V was trimmed by 2 bases and J by 8 bases, leaving 12 bases between them.

This clone occurred a few times. V is TRBV19 and J is TRBJ2-5, with D maybe TRBD2 (6 bases). The CDR3 totals 14 residues. Trimming left V 3 bases short and J 1 base short, with 9 bases between. In germline, CDR1 is LNHDA, CDR2 SQIVND (reference sequence). CDR3 bases: TGTGCCAGTAGTATCCGGGAGCGCCAAGAGACCCAGTACTTC. This encodes CASSIRERQETQYF.

This clone showed up just once. The rearrangement uses TRBV7-9 and TRBJ2-1, with 10 positions matching TRBD2. The J segment lost 4 bases and the V segment lost 5 bases, leaving 8 bases of the junction unmatched. This CDR3 spans 16 amino acids. The germline CDR1 and CDR2 sequences are SEHNR and FQNEAQ (reference sequence). Written as DNA, the CDR3 is TGTGCCAGCAGCGACGGACTAGCGGACGAATACAATGAGCAGTTCTTC. Its protein is CASSDGLADEYNEQFF. The full variable domain, rest sourced from reference TRBV7-9 and TRBJ2-1, is DTGVSQNPRHKITKRGQNVTFRCDPISEHNRLYWYRQTLGQGPEFLTYFQNEAQLEKSRLLSDRFSAERPKGSFSTLEIQRTEQGDSAMYLCASSDGLADEYNEQFFGPGTRLTVL.

The gene calls are TRBV2 and TRBJ1-4, with 9 bases fitting TRBD1. V shed 3 bases, J shed 12 bases, and the junction held 11 bases outside the gene matches. CDR3 length equals 15 residues. CDR1 SNHLY and CDR2 FYNNEI come from the germline V gene. CDR3: CASSDPGQGKRELFF. The CDR3 DNA reads as TGTGCCAGCAGTGATCCCGGACAGGGGAAAAGGGAACTGTTTTTT.

The chain couples TRBV28 to TRBJ2-5; 11 positions match TRBD2. Germline V gives CDR1 MDHEN, CDR2 SYDVKM. The CDR3 loop spans 16 amino acids. V shed 0 bases and J 1 base; nucleotides not matched to a gene: 1. Written as DNA, the CDR3 is TGTGCCAGCAGTTTATGGACTAGCGGGGCCCAAGAGACCCAGTACTTC. Translated: CASSLWTSGAQETQYF.

The V gene is TRBV4-1, the J gene TRBJ2-7, with 8 positions matching TRBD1. V lost 4 bases, J lost 6 bases, and 8 bases stayed unmatched. Looked up from germline, CDR1 is MGHRA and CDR2 is YSYEKL. CDR3 length: 14 residues. CDR3 residues: CASSPSPTGVEQYF. CDR3 coding DNA: TGCGCCAGCAGCCCCTCCCCGACAGGGGTCGAGCAGTACTTC.

The CDR3 is CASNPSEADTQYF. In DNA, the CDR3 is TGTGCCAGTAATCCGTCAGAAGCAGATACGCAGTATTTT. The rearrangement joins TRBV19 to TRBJ2-3; D not resolved. V was pared by 7 bases and J by 4 bases, with 12 bases between. Germline CDR1 is LNHDA and CDR2 is SQIVND (reference sequence). CDR3 size: 13 residues.

CDR3 sequence: CASSPWAAKNPYGYTF. The CDR3 DNA reads as TGTGCCAGCTCACCATGGGCGGCGAAGAACCCCTATGGCTACACCTTC. This chain links TRBV18 with TRBJ1-2; the D is unclear. The CDR3 is made up of 16 amino acids. V lost 2 bases to trimming and J lost 4 bases, with 17 bases between them. Germline V gene sequence: CDR1 KGHSH, CDR2 LQKENI.

The CDR3 coding sequence is TGTGCCAGCAGCTTGGCCCGGGGCTACACCTTC. Protein: CASSLARGYTF. The gene calls are TRBV5-6 and TRBJ1-2, with D hard to call. The CDR3 runs 11 residues. Germline-derived CDR1 and CDR2 are SGHDT and YYEEEE. Trimming shortened V by 0 bases and J by 8 bases, and 5 bases separated the two germline ends. The variable domain in full, completed from reference TRBV5-6 and TRBJ1-2, reads DAGVTQSPTHLIKTRGQQVTLRCSPKSGHDTVSWYQQALGQGPQFIFQYYEEEERQRGNFPDRFSGHQFPNYSSELNVNALLLGDSALYLCASSLARGYTFGSGTRLTVV.

The V gene is TRBV2, the J gene TRBJ2-7, with D perhaps assigned TRBD1 or TRBD2 (5 bases each). The length of the CDR3 is 15 residues. Trimming stripped 2 bases from V and 3 bases from J, with 14 bases between. The germline V gene encodes CDR1 SNHLY and CDR2 FYNNEI. CDR3: CASSEHRLGLYEQYF. The DNA for the CDR3 is TGTGCCAGCAGTGAACACAGGCTAGGACTCTACGAGCAGTACTTC.

The chain couples TRBV7-3 to TRBJ2-2, with 10 bases identical to TRBD2. The CDR3 runs to 15 residues. The J segment lost 7 bases and the V segment lost 5 bases, leaving 7 bases of the junction unmatched. Germline V gene data show CDR1 as SGHTA and CDR2 as FQGTGA. The CDR3 DNA is TGTGCCAGCAGCCTAGCGGGAGTGCTGGGCGGGGAGCTGTTTTTT. Its protein is CASSLAGVLGGELFF.

The chain has TRBV5-6 and TRBJ2-7; D is ambiguous. Germline V lookup: CDR1 SGHDT, CDR2 YYEEEE. This CDR3 spans 14 amino acids. Trimming cost V 6 bases and J 0 bases, with 13 bases left between them. The CDR3 sequence is CASNLGQASYEQYF. In DNA form, the CDR3 reads TGTGCCAGCAACCTAGGGCAGGCCTCCTACGAGCAGTACTTC.

This chain joins TRBV9 and TRBJ2-3, with 9 positions matching TRBD2. CDR3 length equals 17 residues. Germline V CDR1 and CDR2: SGDLS, YYNGEE. The V and J ends lost 0 bases and 0 bases, in that order; junction bases with no gene match: 5. CDR3 protein: CASSVEASGASTDTQYF. The CDR3, as DNA: TGTGCCAGCAGCGTAGAGGCTAGCGGGGCTAGCACAGATACGCAGTATTTT.

Regarding this clone: At one of its ends the junction is not consistent with the germline gene, which may arise from a read error. The rearrangement joins TRBV5-4 to TRBJ1-2; a possible D gene is TRBD1 (5 bases). Germline CDR1 reads SGHNT; CDR2 reads YYREEE (reference sequence). CDR3 length: 11 residues. The CDR3 reads CASSLEQVWLF. The CDR3 nucleotides read TGTGCCAGCAGCTTGGAACAGGTTTGGCTCTTC.

V gene TRBV28 combines with J gene TRBJ2-3; no definite D call. Germline CDR1 reads MDHEN; CDR2 reads SYDVKM. V lost 3 bases and J lost 0, with 7 bases in between. The CDR3 sequence is 14 residues long. The CDR3 here is CASSFTGSTDTQYF. DNA for the CDR3: TGTGCCAGCAGTTTTACTGGGAGCACAGATACGCAGTATTTT.

CDR3 residues: CASSSWLQGNIQYF. The CDR3 DNA reads as TGTGCCAGCAGCTCGTGGTTACAGGGGAACATTCAGTACTTC. J is TRBJ2-4 and V is TRBV11-2; TRBD1 matches 7 bases. V lost 4 bases to trimming and J lost 7 bases; unmatched junction nucleotides: 7. The CDR3 is 14 amino acids. Germline CDR1 reads SGHAT; CDR2 reads FQNNGV.

The gene calls are TRBV5-4 and TRBJ2-3, with TRBD2 matching 16 bases. The CDR3 spans 20 residues. CDR1 and CDR2 (germline): SGHNT, YYREEE (reference sequence). The trim removed 4 bases at V and 3 bases at J, leaving 14 bases unmatched. Here the CDR3 reads CASSGGTSGGAQPRTDTQYF. As DNA, the CDR3 is TGTGCCAGCAGCGGAGGGACTAGCGGGGGGGCTCAACCTCGGACAGATACGCAGTATTTT.

This clone was found a few times. This chain connects TRBV4-1 to TRBJ2-3, with TRBD2 identical over 7 bases. This CDR3 comprises 15 residues. Germline V gene sequence: CDR1 MGHRA, CDR2 YSYEKL. The V and J ends lost 1 base and 5 bases, in that order; junction bases with no gene match: 6. The CDR3 nucleotides are TGCGCCAGCAGCCAAGGATCAGGGAGGGAAGATACGCAGTATTTT. As protein: CASSQGSGREDTQYF.

The V gene is TRBV7-8, the J gene TRBJ1-1; 7 nucleotides match TRBD1. This CDR3 spans 14 amino acids. Germline V gives CDR1 SGHVS, CDR2 FQNEAQ. The V and J ends lost 7 bases and 0 bases, in that order; junction bases with no gene match: 5. The CDR3 DNA sequence: TGTGCCAGCACCCTGACAGGGATGAACACTGAAGCTTTCTTT. Protein product: CASTLTGMNTEAFF.

The V gene is TRBV5-4, the J gene TRBJ2-3; the match to TRBD2 covers 7 bases. The CDR3 is made up of 15 amino acids. Germline V gene lookup returns CDR1 SGHNT and CDR2 YYREEE (reference sequence). J was trimmed by 3 bases and V by 1 base; bases with no gene match: 5. This chain's CDR3 is CASSLISGVTDTQYF. In DNA form, the CDR3 reads TGTGCCAGCAGCTTGATCAGCGGGGTAACAGATACGCAGTATTTT.

The chain uses TRBV6-5 and TRBJ1-5, with a tentative D call TRBD1 (6 bases). V lost 5 bases to trimming and J lost 3 bases, with 14 bases between them. The CDR3 is 15 amino acids. Germline assignment: CDR1 MNHEY and CDR2 SVGAGI. The CDR3 nucleotides read TGTGCCAGCAGTCCTTATCGACAGGCCAATCAGCCCCAGCATTTT. Encoded protein: CASSPYRQANQPQHF.

The CDR3: CASSQETGSSYEQYF. CDR3 bases: TGCGCCAGCAGTCAAGAGACAGGGAGCTCCTACGAGCAGTACTTC. The chain couples TRBV23-1 to TRBJ2-7, with 7 positions matching TRBD1. TRBV23-1 is placed among ORFs of uncertain function. This CDR3 spans 15 amino acids. J was trimmed by 0 bases and V by 2 bases; bases with no gene match: 4.

V is TRBV29-1 and J is TRBJ2-1; TRBD2 agrees at 12 bases. With 7 bases clipped from V and 4 bases from J, the junction kept 5 bases outside the gene matches. The CDR3 length is 14 residues. Germline loops: CDR1 SQVTM, CDR2 ANQGSEA. DNA for the CDR3: TGCAGCGCCACCGGGACTAGCGGGTACAATGAGCAGTTCTTC. Protein product: CSATGTSGYNEQFF.

The chain uses TRBV27 and TRBJ2-1, with D possibly being TRBD1 (5 bases). The CDR3 has 15 amino acids. Germline lookup yields CDR1 MNHEY and CDR2 SMNVEV (reference sequence). V shed 2 bases and J shed 8 bases, with 16 bases lying between them. This CDR3 reads CASSLGAGLYDEQFF. CDR3 DNA sequence: TGTGCCAGCAGTTTAGGGGCAGGGCTGTATGATGAGCAGTTCTTC.

The CDR3 here is CASSSWGQYTEAFF. The CDR3 coding sequence is TGTGCCAGCAGCTCATGGGGACAGTACACTGAAGCTTTCTTT. The chain links TRBV5-6 to TRBJ1-1; 7 nucleotides align to TRBD1. Germline V gives CDR1 SGHDT, CDR2 YYEEEE. J lost 3 bases, V lost 3 bases, and 5 bases had no gene match. The CDR3 totals 14 residues.

V is TRBV5-6 and J is TRBJ1-1, with D maybe TRBD1 (5 bases). The germline V gene encodes CDR1 SGHDT and CDR2 YYEEEE. The CDR3 totals 15 residues. The germline V and J ends were trimmed by 1 base and 4 bases, with 14 bases remaining between them. The CDR3 is CASSLKGTGGTEAFF. Written as DNA, the CDR3 is TGTGCCAGCAGCTTGAAGGGCACTGGGGGCACTGAAGCTTTCTTT.

This clone showed up just a few times. The gene calls are TRBV6-6 and TRBJ2-2; D gene uncertain. The CDR3 has 14 residues. Trimming removed 0 bases from V and 5 bases from J, with 7 bases in between. Germline loops: CDR1 MNHNY, CDR2 SVGAGI (reference sequence). CDR3 protein: CASSYSKETGELFF. The DNA of the CDR3 is TGTGCCAGCAGTTACTCGAAGGAGACCGGGGAGCTGTTTTTT.

V gene TRBV5-6 combines with J gene TRBJ2-2; tentative D call: TRBD1 (5 bases). The germline V gene has CDR1 SGHDT and CDR2 YYEEEE. The CDR3 is made up of 19 amino acids. The germline V and J ends were trimmed by 4 bases and 2 bases, with 24 bases remaining between them. CDR3 amino acids: CASSNMDQGSALNTGELFF. The CDR3 nucleotides are TGTGCCAGCAGCAATATGGATCAGGGTTCGGCCCTCAACACCGGGGAGCTGTTTTTT.